Listed below are T cell receptor beta chains from one sample, sequenced in a study of cytomegalovirus exposure and HLA in healthy donors. Assay used: immunoSEQ multiplex PCR; TCRdb lists only in-frame clones, some missing. This listing includes some 75,000 clones. The sample comprised PBMCs. These receptors all come from a man aged 40-49 years in good health and CMV-seronegative. CDR3s include the opening cysteine and the closing phenylalanine or tryptophan. Each record gives: V gene, J gene, D gene, CDR3 protein, CDR3 DNA. A D gene is named only where the DNA matches it firmly.

v_gene: TRBV5-1; j_gene: TRBJ2-2; d_gene: TRBD2; CDR3aa: CASSLVPSGGTGELFF; CDR3nt: TGCGCCAGCAGCTTGGTGCCTAGCGGTGGCACCGGGGAGCTGTTTTTT
v_gene: TRBV5-4; j_gene: TRBJ2-3; d_gene: .; CDR3aa: CASSAGTHFTDTQYF; CDR3nt: TGTGCCAGCAGCGCCGGGACTCACTTCACAGATACGCAGTATTTT
v_gene: TRBV9; j_gene: TRBJ2-2; d_gene: TRBD2; CDR3aa: CASSVRIVAGGNTGELFF; CDR3nt: TGTGCCAGCAGCGTTCGGATAGTAGCGGGGGGGAACACCGGGGAGCTGTTTTTT
v_gene: TRBV5-1; j_gene: TRBJ2-3; d_gene: .; CDR3aa: CASKVHGTSEDTQYF; CDR3nt: TGCGCCAGCAAGGTTCATGGGACTTCGGAGGATACGCAGTATTTT
v_gene: TRBV9; j_gene: TRBJ2-7; d_gene: TRBD1; CDR3aa: CASSVAGTGNYEQYF; CDR3nt: TGTGCCAGCAGCGTAGCCGGGACAGGGAATTACGAGCAGTACTTC
v_gene: TRBV4-3; j_gene: TRBJ2-2; d_gene: TRBD2; CDR3aa: CASSQDYRAGGAGELFF; CDR3nt: TGCGCCAGCAGCCAAGATTATCGAGCGGGAGGTGCCGGGGAGCTGTTTTTT
v_gene: TRBV28; j_gene: TRBJ1-5; d_gene: .; CDR3aa: CASSAVGQPQHF; CDR3nt: TGTGCCAGCAGCGCAGTTGGTCAGCCCCAGCATTTT
v_gene: TRBV10-3; j_gene: TRBJ1-6; d_gene: TRBD1; CDR3aa: CAISESTGANSPLHF; CDR3nt: TGTGCCATCAGTGAGTCGACAGGGGCAAATTCACCCCTCCACTTT
v_gene: TRBV28; j_gene: TRBJ2-2; d_gene: TRBD1; CDR3aa: CASTPSGTVNTGELFF; CDR3nt: TGTGCCAGCACCCCATCCGGGACAGTGAACACCGGGGAGCTGTTTTTT
v_gene: TRBV7-9; j_gene: TRBJ2-3; d_gene: TRBD2; CDR3aa: CASSTPRGRATDTQYF; CDR3nt: TGTGCCAGCTCCACCCCCCGTGGGAGGGCGACAGATACGCAGTATTTT
v_gene: TRBV7-8; j_gene: TRBJ1-1; d_gene: .; CDR3aa: CASSLAVGNTEAFF; CDR3nt: TGTGCCAGCAGCTTAGCCGTCGGGAACACTGAAGCTTTCTTT
v_gene: TRBV5-1; j_gene: TRBJ2-5; d_gene: TRBD1; CDR3aa: CASSLAGTGEETQYF; CDR3nt: TGCGCCAGCAGCTTGGCCGGGACAGGGGAAGAGACCCAGTACTTC
v_gene: TRBV5-1; j_gene: TRBJ1-1; d_gene: .; CDR3aa: CASSGASGRLRAEAFF; CDR3nt: TGCGCCAGCAGCGGAGCTTCCGGGAGACTAAGGGCTGAAGCTTTCTTT
v_gene: TRBV5-1; j_gene: TRBJ1-1; d_gene: TRBD1; CDR3aa: CASSTTGTVGTEAFF; CDR3nt: TGCGCCAGCAGCACGACCGGGACAGTGGGCACTGAAGCTTTCTTT
v_gene: TRBV6-5; j_gene: TRBJ2-1; d_gene: TRBD1; CDR3aa: CASSYSKTGYNEQFF; CDR3nt: TGTGCCAGCAGTTACTCCAAGACAGGGTACAATGAGCAGTTCTTC
v_gene: TRBV5-1; j_gene: TRBJ2-5; d_gene: .; CDR3aa: CASSLPPGRVQETQYF; CDR3nt: TGCGCCAGCAGCTTGCCCCCCGGCAGGGTACAAGAGACCCAGTACTTC
v_gene: TRBV2; j_gene: TRBJ2-1; d_gene: TRBD2; CDR3aa: CASRAEGTSGRPGNEQFF; CDR3nt: TGTGCCAGCAGAGCGGAGGGGACTAGCGGGAGACCCGGCAATGAGCAGTTCTTC
v_gene: TRBV29-1; j_gene: TRBJ2-5; d_gene: TRBD2; CDR3aa: CSVDGLAGLQETQYF; CDR3nt: TGCAGCGTTGATGGACTAGCGGGACTTCAAGAGACCCAGTACTTC
v_gene: TRBV5-1; j_gene: TRBJ1-6; d_gene: TRBD1; CDR3aa: CASSLGTGSSNSPLHF; CDR3nt: TGCGCCAGCAGCCTCGGGACAGGGTCTTCTAACTCACCCCTCCACTTT
v_gene: TRBV6-6; j_gene: TRBJ1-3; d_gene: TRBD1; CDR3aa: CASRGPSGTDGNTIYF; CDR3nt: TGTGCCAGCAGGGGCCCTTCCGGGACAGATGGAAACACCATATATTTT
v_gene: TRBV19; j_gene: TRBJ2-1; d_gene: TRBD2; CDR3aa: CASRPSIAGGPDNEQFF; CDR3nt: TGTGCCAGTAGACCATCTATAGCGGGAGGGCCAGACAATGAGCAGTTCTTC
v_gene: TRBV5-8; j_gene: TRBJ2-2; d_gene: TRBD1; CDR3aa: CASSLGQYYNTGELFF; CDR3nt: TGTGCCAGCAGTCTGGGACAGTACTATAACACCGGGGAGCTGTTTTTT
v_gene: TRBV11-3; j_gene: TRBJ2-6; d_gene: .; CDR3aa: CASSLQSAGANVLTF; CDR3nt: TGTGCCAGCAGCTTACAGTCAGCTGGGGCCAACGTCCTGACTTTC
v_gene: TRBV7-2; j_gene: TRBJ2-7; d_gene: .; CDR3aa: CASSSSRGSYEQYF; CDR3nt: TGTGCCAGCAGCTCCAGTCGGGGCTCCTACGAGCAGTACTTC